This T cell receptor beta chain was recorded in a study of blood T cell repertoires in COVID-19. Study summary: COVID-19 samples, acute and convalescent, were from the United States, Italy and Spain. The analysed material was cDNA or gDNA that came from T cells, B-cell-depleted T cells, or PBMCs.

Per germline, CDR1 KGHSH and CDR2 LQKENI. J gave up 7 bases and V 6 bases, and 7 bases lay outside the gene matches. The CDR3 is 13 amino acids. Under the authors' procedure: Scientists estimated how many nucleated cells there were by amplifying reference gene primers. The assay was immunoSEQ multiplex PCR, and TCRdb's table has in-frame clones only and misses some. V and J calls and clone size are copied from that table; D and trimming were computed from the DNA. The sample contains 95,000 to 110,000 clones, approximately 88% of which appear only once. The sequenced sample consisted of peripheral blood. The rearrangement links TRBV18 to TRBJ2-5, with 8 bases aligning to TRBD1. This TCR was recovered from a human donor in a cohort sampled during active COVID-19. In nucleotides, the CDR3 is TGTGCCAGCTCCCAGGGGGCGGGACGGACCCAGTACTTC. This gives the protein CASSQGAGRTQYF.